The 13 T cell receptor beta chains below were found in one sample sequenced in a study of STAT3 mutations in large granular lymphocyte leukemia. Study-wide results and limits: At least one immunodominant TCR beta clonotype appeared in every T-cell large granular lymphocyte leukemia patient.

Data came from immunoSEQ multiplex PCR; TCRdb stores just in-frame clones and leaves some out. In the table there are several thousand clones, roughly 80% of which are singletons. The antigens for these receptors are not known. The specimen was peripheral blood mononuclear cells. The receptor set was obtained from a man aged 35-49 years with T-cell large granular lymphocyte leukemia. Some clones in this sample may be carry-over from other donors' samples.

V is TRBV18 and J is TRBJ1-5; D unresolved. The CDR3 consists of 13 residues. V gave up 1 base and J gave up 4 bases, with 5 bases separating them. The germline V gene has CDR1 KGHSH and CDR2 LQKENI. The CDR3, as DNA: TGTGCCAGCTCACCACAGGGAAATCAGCCCCAGCATTTT. Residues: CASSPQGNQPQHF.

The V call is TRBV5-1, the J call TRBJ2-5, with 7 bases matching TRBD1. The CDR3 totals 16 residues. After removal of 2 bases from V and 1 base from J, the junction contained 8 bases not matched to a gene. The germline gives CDR1 SGHRS, CDR2 YFSETQ. The CDR3 DNA sequence: TGCGCCAGCAGCTTCCGGGACAGACTCACCCAAGAGACCCAGTACTTC. Translated, it gives CASSFRDRLTQETQYF.

This chain uses TRBV7-8 with TRBJ1-1; no reliable D call. This CDR3 has 13 residues. The V gene's germline CDR1 is SGHVS and CDR2 FQNEAQ. Trimming took 3 bases from V and 1 from J, leaving 6 bases between them. The CDR3 nucleotides read TGTGCCAGCAGCTTTCGGGGGAACACTGAAGCTTTCTTT. It translates to CASSFRGNTEAFF.

The chain joins TRBV5-5 to TRBJ1-2; D gene unclear. Trimming removed 0 bases from V and 7 bases from J, with 7 bases in between. Germline assignment: CDR1 SGHKS and CDR2 YYEKEE (reference sequence). The CDR3 has 12 amino acids. The CDR3 region is CASSLDVRGYTF. The CDR3 nucleotides are TGTGCCAGCAGCTTGGACGTCCGTGGCTACACCTTC.

The V and J genes are TRBV29-1 and TRBJ2-7, with no clear D. V was shortened by 3 bases and J by 0 bases, with 15 bases between the two germline ends. CDR1 and CDR2 from the germline V gene are SQVTM and ANQGSEA. The CDR3 has 15 residues. CDR3 region: CSVEGLDGSSYEQYF. DNA of the CDR3: TGCAGCGTTGAGGGTTTGGACGGAAGCTCCTACGAGCAGTACTTC.

This clone occurred a few times. The chain employs TRBV4-2 and TRBJ2-3; the D is unclear. V dropped 0 bases and J dropped 1 base, with 5 bases sitting between them. The CDR3 spans 14 residues. The germline CDR1 and CDR2 sequences are LGHNA and YNFKEQ. The CDR3 DNA follows: TGTGCCAGCAGCCAAGATCCCCGCACAGATACGCAGTATTTT. Translation: CASSQDPRTDTQYF.

This sequence joins TRBV2 and TRBJ1-2; D possibly corresponds to TRBD1 (6 bases). V was clipped by 6 bases and J by 5 bases, with 22 bases between them. Germline assignment: CDR1 SNHLY and CDR2 FYNNEI. The CDR3 loop spans 16 amino acids. The CDR3 loop reads CASRGFGQGRRYGYTF. DNA for the CDR3: TGTGCCAGCAGGGGGTTTGGGCAGGGGCGGCGATATGGCTACACCTTC. The full variable domain, with the rest looked up from reference TRBV2 and TRBJ1-2, is EPEVTQTPSHQVTQMGQEVILRCVPISNHLYFYWYRQILGQKVEFLVSFYNNEISEKSEIFDDQFSVERPDGSNFTLKIRSTKLEDSAMYFCASRGFGQGRRYGYTFGSGTRLTVV.

The chain uses TRBV5-1 and TRBJ2-3; D not certain. Germline-derived CDR1 and CDR2 are SGHRS and YFSETQ. Between the trimmed V and J ends, which lost 1 base and 1 base, there was a span of 13 bases. This CDR3 is 16 amino acids long. Here the CDR3 DNA reads TGCGCCAGCAGCTTGATGGCTACTGGAGGCACAGATACGCAGTATTTT. Residues: CASSLMATGGTDTQYF.

The V gene is TRBV1, the J gene TRBJ2-3; the table's D call TRBD2 went unverified against the DNA. TRBV1 is deemed a pseudogene. The length of the CDR3 is 12 residues. CDR3 nucleotides: TGCACCAGCAGCCACGCGCTTCTTCCGCAGTATTTT. This sequence encodes CTSSHALLPQYF.

The chain is built from TRBV7-9 and TRBJ2-5; TRBD2 matches 7 bases. The CDR3 runs to 15 residues. The germline gives CDR1 SEHNR, CDR2 FQNEAQ (reference sequence). J lost 2 bases, V lost 2 bases, and 5 bases had no gene match. The CDR3 protein is CASSLLLALQETQYF. CDR3 in DNA: TGTGCCAGCAGCTTATTACTAGCGTTACAAGAGACCCAGTACTTC.

Only a few counts were recorded for this clone. Other DNA sequences of this sample code for an identical CDR3. CDR3 sequence: CASSGQGNTEAFF. CDR3 DNA: TGTGCCAGCTCGGGACAGGGGAACACTGAAGCTTTCTTT. This chain links TRBV2 with TRBJ1-1; 9 bases agree with TRBD1. The CDR3 is 13 residues long. CDR1 is SNHLY and CDR2 is FYNNEI in the germline V gene. Trimming removed 8 bases from V and 1 base from J; junction bases left unmatched: 2.

V and J are TRBV6-5 and TRBJ1-2; 7 bases agree with TRBD1. CDR1 is MNHEY, CDR2 SVGAGI, per germline. The CDR3 has 14 residues. The V segment lost 6 bases and the J segment 5 bases; nucleotides outside the gene matches: 9. The DNA of the CDR3 is TGTGCCAGCAGGTTCCGACAGGGCCGGTATGGCTACACCTTC. This sequence encodes CASRFRQGRYGYTF.

V gene TRBV12-5 combines with J gene TRBJ2-1; D possibly matches TRBD1 or TRBD2 (5 bases each). The CDR3 runs to 14 residues. CDR1 is LGHNT and CDR2 is FRNRAP in the germline V gene. Trimming stripped 1 base from V and 6 bases from J, with 10 bases between. The CDR3 DNA follows: TGTGCTAGTGGTTTGGATGGGACGGGCAATGAGCAGTTCTTC. Translated, it gives CASGLDGTGNEQFF.